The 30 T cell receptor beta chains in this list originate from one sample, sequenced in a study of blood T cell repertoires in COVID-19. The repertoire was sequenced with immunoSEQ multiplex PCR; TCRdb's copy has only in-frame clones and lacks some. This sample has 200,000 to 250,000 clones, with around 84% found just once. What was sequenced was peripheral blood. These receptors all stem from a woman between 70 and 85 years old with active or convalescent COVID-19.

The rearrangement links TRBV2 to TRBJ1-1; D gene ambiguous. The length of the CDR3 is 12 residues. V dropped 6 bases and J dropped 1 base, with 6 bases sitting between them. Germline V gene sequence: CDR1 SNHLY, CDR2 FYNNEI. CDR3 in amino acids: CASRQANTEAFF. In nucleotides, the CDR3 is TGTGCCAGCAGGCAGGCGAACACTGAAGCTTTCTTT. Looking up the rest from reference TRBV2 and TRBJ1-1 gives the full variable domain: EPEVTQTPSHQVTQMGQEVILRCVPISNHLYFYWYRQILGQKVEFLVSFYNNEISEKSEIFDDQFSVERPDGSNFTLKIRSTKLEDSAMYFCASRQANTEAFFGQGTRLTVV.

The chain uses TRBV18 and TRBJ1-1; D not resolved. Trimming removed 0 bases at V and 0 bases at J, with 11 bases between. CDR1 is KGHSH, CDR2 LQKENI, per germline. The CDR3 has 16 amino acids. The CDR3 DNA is TGTGCCAGCTCACCACCCTTACAGCGGATGAACACTGAAGCTTTCTTT. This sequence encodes CASSPPLQRMNTEAFF.

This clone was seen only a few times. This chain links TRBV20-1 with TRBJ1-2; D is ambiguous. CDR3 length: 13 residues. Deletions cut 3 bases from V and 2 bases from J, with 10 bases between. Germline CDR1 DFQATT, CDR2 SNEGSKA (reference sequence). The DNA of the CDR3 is TGCAGTGCTAGTGAGACAAAAAACTATGGCTACACCTTC. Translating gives CSASETKNYGYTF.

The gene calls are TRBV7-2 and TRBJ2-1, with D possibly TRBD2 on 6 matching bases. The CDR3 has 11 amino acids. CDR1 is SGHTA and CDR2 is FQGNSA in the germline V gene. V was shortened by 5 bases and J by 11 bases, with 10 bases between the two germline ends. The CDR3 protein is CASSRGGKQFF. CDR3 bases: TGTGCCAGCAGCCGGGGAGGTAAGCAGTTCTTC. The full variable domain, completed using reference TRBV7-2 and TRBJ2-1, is GAGVSQSPSNKVTEKGKDVELRCDPISGHTALYWYRQSLGQGLEFLIYFQGNSAPDKSGLPSDRFSAERTGGSVSTLTIQRTQQEDSAVYLCASSRGGKQFFGPGTRLTVL.

CDR3: CASSPSTGGFGYTF. CDR3 bases: TGTGCCAGCTCACCAAGCACAGGCGGTTTTGGCTACACCTTC. The chain couples TRBV18 to TRBJ1-2; D may be TRBD1 (5 bases). Trimming stripped 2 bases from V and 7 bases from J, with 14 bases between. Per the germline V gene, CDR1 is KGHSH and CDR2 is LQKENI. The CDR3 is made up of 14 amino acids.

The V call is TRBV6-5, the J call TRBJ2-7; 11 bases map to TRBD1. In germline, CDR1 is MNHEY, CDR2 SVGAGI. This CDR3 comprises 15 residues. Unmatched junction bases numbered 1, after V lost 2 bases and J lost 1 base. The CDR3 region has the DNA TGTGCCAGCAGTTACCGGGACAGGGGGTCCTACGAGCAGTACTTC. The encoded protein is CASSYRDRGSYEQYF.

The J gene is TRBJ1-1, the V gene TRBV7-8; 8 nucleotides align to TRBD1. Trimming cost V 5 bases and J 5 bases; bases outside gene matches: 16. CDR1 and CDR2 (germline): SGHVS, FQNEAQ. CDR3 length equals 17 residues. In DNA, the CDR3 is TGTGCCAGCAGCGTCGGGACAGGCCGTTTGTTAGGGACTGAAGCTTTCTTT. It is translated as CASSVGTGRLLGTEAFF.

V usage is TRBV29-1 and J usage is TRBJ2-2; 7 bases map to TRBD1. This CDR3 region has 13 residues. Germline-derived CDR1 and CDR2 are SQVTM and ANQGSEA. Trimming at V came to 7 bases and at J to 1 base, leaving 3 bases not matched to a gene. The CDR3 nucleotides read TGCAGCGCCAGGACAGGGAACACCGGGGAGCTGTTTTTT. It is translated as CSARTGNTGELFF.

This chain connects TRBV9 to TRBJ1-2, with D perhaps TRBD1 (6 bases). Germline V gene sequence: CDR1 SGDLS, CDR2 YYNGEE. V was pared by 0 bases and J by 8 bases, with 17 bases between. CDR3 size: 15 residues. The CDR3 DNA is TGTGCCAGCAGCGTAGAAGGGGCAGGGGTATCCGGCTACACCTTC. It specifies CASSVEGAGVSGYTF.

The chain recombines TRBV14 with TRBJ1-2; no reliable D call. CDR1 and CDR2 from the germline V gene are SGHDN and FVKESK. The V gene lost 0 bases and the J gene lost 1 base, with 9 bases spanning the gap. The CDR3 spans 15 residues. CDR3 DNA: TGTGCCAGCAGCCAAGACAGCGTTATTAACTATGGCTACACCTTC. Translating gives CASSQDSVINYGYTF.

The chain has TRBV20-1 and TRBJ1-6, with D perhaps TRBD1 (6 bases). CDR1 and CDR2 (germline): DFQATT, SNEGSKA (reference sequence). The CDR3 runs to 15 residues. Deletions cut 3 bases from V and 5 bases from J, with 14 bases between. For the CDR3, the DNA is TGCAGTGCTAGTGTCGGGACACCAAATAATTCACCCCTCCACTTT. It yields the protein CSASVGTPNNSPLHF.

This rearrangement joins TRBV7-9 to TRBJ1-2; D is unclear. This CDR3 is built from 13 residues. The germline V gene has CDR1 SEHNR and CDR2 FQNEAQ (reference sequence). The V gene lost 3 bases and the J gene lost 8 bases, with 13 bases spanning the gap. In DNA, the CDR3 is TGTGCCAGCAGCTTCGAGGGCCGTGGGGGCTACACCTTC. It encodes CASSFEGRGGYTF.

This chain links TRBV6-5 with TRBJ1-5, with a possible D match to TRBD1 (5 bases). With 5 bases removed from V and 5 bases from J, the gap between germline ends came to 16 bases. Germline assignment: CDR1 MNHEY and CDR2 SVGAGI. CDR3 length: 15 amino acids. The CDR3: CASSQSSGLYQPQHF. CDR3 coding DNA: TGTGCCAGCAGTCAATCTTCAGGGTTGTATCAGCCCCAGCATTTT.

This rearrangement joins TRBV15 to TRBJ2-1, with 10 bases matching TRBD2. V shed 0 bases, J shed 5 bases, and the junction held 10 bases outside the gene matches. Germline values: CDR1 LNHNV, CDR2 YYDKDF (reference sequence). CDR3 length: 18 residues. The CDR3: CATSRDRESGGAHNEQFF. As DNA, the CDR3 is TGTGCCACCAGCAGAGATAGAGAGAGCGGGGGGGCCCACAATGAGCAGTTCTTC.

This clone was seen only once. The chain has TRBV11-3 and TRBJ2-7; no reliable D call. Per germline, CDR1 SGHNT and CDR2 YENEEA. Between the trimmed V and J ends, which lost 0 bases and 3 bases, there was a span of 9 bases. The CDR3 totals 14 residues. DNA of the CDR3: TGTGCCAGCAGCTTAGATCCAGGTAGCTACGAGCAGTACTTC. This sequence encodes CASSLDPGSYEQYF.

CDR3 region: CASSSLGGDNSPLHF. For the CDR3, the DNA is TGTGCCAGCAGCTCCCTCGGCGGGGATAATTCACCCCTCCACTTT. The rearrangement uses TRBV11-2 and TRBJ1-6; no reliable D call. The CDR3 is made up of 15 amino acids. V gave up 4 bases and J gave up 5 bases, with 12 bases separating them. Germline V lookup: CDR1 SGHAT, CDR2 FQNNGV.

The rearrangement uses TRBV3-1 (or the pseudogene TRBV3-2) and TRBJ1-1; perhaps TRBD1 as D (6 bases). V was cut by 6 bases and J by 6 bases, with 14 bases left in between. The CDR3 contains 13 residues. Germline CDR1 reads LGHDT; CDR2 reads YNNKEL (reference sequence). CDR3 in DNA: TGTGCCAGCAGGCCCAGGGGAACTTCTGAAGCTTTCTTT. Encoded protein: CASRPRGTSEAFF.

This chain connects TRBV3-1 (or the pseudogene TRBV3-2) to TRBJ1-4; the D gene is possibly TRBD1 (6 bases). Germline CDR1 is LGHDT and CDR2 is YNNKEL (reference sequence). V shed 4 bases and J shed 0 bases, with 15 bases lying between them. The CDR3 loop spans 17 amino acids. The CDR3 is CASSRLRGGATNEKLFF. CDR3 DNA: TGTGCCAGCAGCCGACTGAGGGGGGGTGCAACTAATGAAAAACTGTTTTTT.

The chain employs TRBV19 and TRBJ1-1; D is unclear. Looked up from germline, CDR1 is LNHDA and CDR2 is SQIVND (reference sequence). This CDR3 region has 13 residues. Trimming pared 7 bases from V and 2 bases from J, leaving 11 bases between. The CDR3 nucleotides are TGTGCCAGTACAGGCCTTCTAAACACTGAAGCTTTCTTT. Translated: CASTGLLNTEAFF.

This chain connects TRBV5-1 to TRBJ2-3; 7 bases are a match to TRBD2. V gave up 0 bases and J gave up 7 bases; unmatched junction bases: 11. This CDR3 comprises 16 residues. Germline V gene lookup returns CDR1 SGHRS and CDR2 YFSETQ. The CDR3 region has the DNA TGCGCCAGCAGCTTGGTGGCGGCTAGCGGATTTCATACGCAGTATTTT. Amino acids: CASSLVAASGFHTQYF.

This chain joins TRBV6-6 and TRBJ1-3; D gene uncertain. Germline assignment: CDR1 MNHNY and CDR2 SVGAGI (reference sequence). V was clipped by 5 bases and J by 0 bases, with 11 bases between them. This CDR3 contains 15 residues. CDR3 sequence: CASSPHEDSGNTIYF. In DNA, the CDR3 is TGTGCCAGCAGTCCCCATGAGGACTCTGGAAACACCATATATTTT.

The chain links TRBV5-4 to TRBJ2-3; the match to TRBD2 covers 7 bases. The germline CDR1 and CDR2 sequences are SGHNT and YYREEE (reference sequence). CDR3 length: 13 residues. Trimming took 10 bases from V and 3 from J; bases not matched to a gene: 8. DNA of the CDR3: TGTGCCTTCCTCCCGGGGGGAACAGATACGCAGTATTTT. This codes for CAFLPGGTDTQYF.

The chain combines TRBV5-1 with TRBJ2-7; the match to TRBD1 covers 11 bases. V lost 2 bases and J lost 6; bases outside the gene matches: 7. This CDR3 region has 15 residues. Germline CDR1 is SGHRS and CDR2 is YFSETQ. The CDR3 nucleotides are TGCGCCAGCAGCTTTGCTTCCGGGACAGGGGGCGAGCAGTACTTC. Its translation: CASSFASGTGGEQYF.

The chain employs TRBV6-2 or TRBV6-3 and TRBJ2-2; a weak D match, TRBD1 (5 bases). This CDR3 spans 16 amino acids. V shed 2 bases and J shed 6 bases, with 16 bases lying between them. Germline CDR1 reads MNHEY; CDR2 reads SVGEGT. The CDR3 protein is CASSYHPGYFAGELFF. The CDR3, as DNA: TGTGCCAGCAGTTACCACCCAGGGTACTTCGCCGGGGAGCTGTTTTTT.

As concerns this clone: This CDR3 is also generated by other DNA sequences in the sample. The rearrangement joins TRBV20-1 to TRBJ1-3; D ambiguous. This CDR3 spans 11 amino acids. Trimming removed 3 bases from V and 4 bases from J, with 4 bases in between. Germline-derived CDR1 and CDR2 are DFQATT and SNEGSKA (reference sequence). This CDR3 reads CSARRGNTIYF. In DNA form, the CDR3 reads TGCAGTGCTAGGCGGGGAAACACCATATATTTT.

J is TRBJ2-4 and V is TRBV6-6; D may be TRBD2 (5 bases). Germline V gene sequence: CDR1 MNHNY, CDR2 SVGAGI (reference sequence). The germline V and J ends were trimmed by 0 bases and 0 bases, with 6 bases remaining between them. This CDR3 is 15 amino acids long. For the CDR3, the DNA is TGTGCCAGCAGTTACTCGGCGGGAGCCAAAAACATTCAGTACTTC. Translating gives CASSYSAGAKNIQYF.

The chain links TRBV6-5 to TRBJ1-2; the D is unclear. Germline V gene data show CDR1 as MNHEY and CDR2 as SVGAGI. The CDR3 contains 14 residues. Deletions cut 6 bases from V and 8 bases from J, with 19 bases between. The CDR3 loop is CASSAFQGAWGYTF. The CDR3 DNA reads TGTGCCAGCAGCGCCTTTCAAGGAGCTTGGGGCTACACCTTC.

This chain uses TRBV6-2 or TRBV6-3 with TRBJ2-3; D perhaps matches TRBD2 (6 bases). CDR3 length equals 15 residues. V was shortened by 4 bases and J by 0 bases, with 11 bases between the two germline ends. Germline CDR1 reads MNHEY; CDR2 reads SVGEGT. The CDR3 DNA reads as TGTGCCAGCAGTTCAGCGGGCAAGAGCACAGATACGCAGTATTTT. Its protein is CASSSAGKSTDTQYF.

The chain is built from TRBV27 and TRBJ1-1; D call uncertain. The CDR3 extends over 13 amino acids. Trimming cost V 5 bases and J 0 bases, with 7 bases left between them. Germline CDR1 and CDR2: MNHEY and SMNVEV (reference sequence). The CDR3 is CASSRSMNTEAFF. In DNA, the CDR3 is TGTGCCAGCAGTCGTTCTATGAACACTGAAGCTTTCTTT.

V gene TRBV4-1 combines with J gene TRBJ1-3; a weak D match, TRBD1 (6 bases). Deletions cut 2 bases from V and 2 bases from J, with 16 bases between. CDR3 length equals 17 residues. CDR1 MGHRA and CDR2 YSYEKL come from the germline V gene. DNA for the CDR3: TGCGCCAGCAGCCAATCTCCAGGGGAAATCACTGGAAACACCATATATTTT. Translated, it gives CASSQSPGEITGNTIYF.